Each of the 27 T cell receptor beta chains below was sequenced from the same sample in a study of blood T cell repertoires in COVID-19. Measured with immunoSEQ multiplex PCR; TCRdb has only the in-frame clones, and not every one. The sample carries around 70,000 clones, around 86% recorded once. Sequenced: peripheral blood. Source of these receptors: a woman aged 80 or older with active or convalescent COVID-19.

The chain couples TRBV12-5 to TRBJ1-1, with D uncertain. CDR1 and CDR2 (germline): LGHNT, FRNRAP. Trimming cost V 3 bases and J 4 bases, with 9 bases left between them. The CDR3 spans 13 residues. The CDR3 spells CASGFSSSTEAFF. The CDR3 DNA is TGTGCTAGTGGTTTCTCTTCCTCCACTGAAGCTTTCTTT.

The rearrangement links TRBV12-5 to TRBJ1-4; 7 bases fit TRBD1. V lost 0 bases, J lost 11 bases, and 18 bases stayed unmatched. The CDR3 totals 18 residues. CDR1 LGHNT and CDR2 FRNRAP come from the germline V gene. The DNA for the CDR3 is TGTGCTAGTGGTTTGGTAAGACCCCGGGACAGAGAGTTTCGCAAACTGTTTTTT. It yields the protein CASGLVRPRDREFRKLFF.

The chain carries TRBV12-3 or TRBV12-4 and TRBJ1-2; perhaps TRBD1 as D (5 bases). The CDR3 is made up of 13 amino acids. With 4 bases removed from V and 2 bases from J, the gap between germline ends came to 8 bases. For the CDR3, the DNA is TGTGCCAGCAGTTCGACAGTCAACTATGGCTACACCTTC. Amino acids: CASSSTVNYGYTF.

This chain joins TRBV6-2 or TRBV6-3 and TRBJ1-5; D gene ambiguous. The CDR3 totals 12 residues. From germline, CDR1 is MNHEY and CDR2 SVGEGT. V shed 4 bases and J shed 9 bases, with 10 bases lying between them. The CDR3 is CASSSPGGPQHF. CDR3 nucleotide sequence: TGTGCCAGCAGTTCCCCTGGCGGGCCCCAGCATTTT.

This clone was recorded only once. The rearrangement links TRBV5-4 to TRBJ1-1; D call uncertain. Trimming removed 3 bases from V and 7 bases from J, with 10 bases in between. This CDR3 is 12 amino acids long. Germline V gene lookup returns CDR1 SGHNT and CDR2 YYREEE (reference sequence). Here the CDR3 DNA reads TGTGCCAGCAGCTCGAGGTCGATTGAAGCTTTCTTT. Translation: CASSSRSIEAFF.

Only one count was recorded for this clone. The chain employs TRBV7-2 and TRBJ2-1; the match to TRBD2 covers 12 bases. The CDR3 is 19 amino acids. After removal of 2 bases from V and 0 bases from J, the junction contained 8 bases not matched to a gene. From germline, CDR1 is SGHTA and CDR2 FQGNSA. CDR3 protein: CASSLPGTSGSSSYNEQFF. DNA for the CDR3: TGTGCCAGCAGCTTACCCGGGACTAGCGGGTCCAGCTCCTACAATGAGCAGTTCTTC.

The chain recombines TRBV2 with TRBJ1-1; D is undetermined. This CDR3 is 14 amino acids long. CDR1 is SNHLY, CDR2 FYNNEI, per germline. V lost 7 bases and J lost 1, with 13 bases in between. As DNA, the CDR3 is TGTGCCAGCATTCTTGAGCTTTCGAACACTGAAGCTTTCTTT. It yields the protein CASILELSNTEAFF.

CDR3 loop: CASSFSGGAGELFF. The CDR3 DNA reads TGCGCCAGCAGCTTCTCAGGGGGAGCCGGGGAGCTGTTTTTT. This sequence joins TRBV5-1 and TRBJ2-2; TRBD1 matches at 7 bases. CDR1 and CDR2 (germline): SGHRS, YFSETQ. Trimming took 2 bases from V and 6 from J; bases not matched to a gene: 4. CDR3 length equals 14 residues.

This clone was observed a single time. V usage is TRBV28 and J usage is TRBJ1-6, with D possibly being TRBD1 (6 bases). Trimming pared 8 bases from V and 6 bases from J, leaving 11 bases between. This CDR3 region has 13 residues. Germline-derived CDR1 and CDR2 are MDHEN and SYDVKM. CDR3 in amino acids: CASRGQINSPLHF. The CDR3 DNA is TGTGCCAGCCGCGGACAGATTAATTCACCCCTCCACTTT.

The V gene is TRBV3-1 (or the pseudogene TRBV3-2), the J gene TRBJ2-5; TRBD2 matches at 16 bases. This CDR3 spans 17 amino acids. The J segment lost 5 bases and the V segment lost 3 bases, leaving 6 bases of the junction unmatched. Germline CDR1 LGHDT, CDR2 YNNKEL (reference sequence). Here the CDR3 reads CASSQGLAGGPGETQYF. In DNA, the CDR3 is TGTGCCAGCAGCCAGGGACTAGCGGGGGGGCCAGGGGAGACCCAGTACTTC.

The chain carries TRBV28 and TRBJ2-7; D remains ambiguous. V lost 5 bases and J lost 3, with 5 bases in between. This CDR3 is 11 amino acids long. Germline CDR1 is MDHEN and CDR2 is SYDVKM. CDR3 residues: CASSPNYEQYF. DNA of the CDR3: TGTGCCAGCAGTCCTAACTACGAGCAGTACTTC. Looking up the rest from reference TRBV28 and TRBJ2-7 gives the full variable domain: DVKVTQSSRYLVKRTGEKVFLECVQDMDHENMFWYRQDPGLGLRLIYFSYDVKMKEKGDIPEGYSVSREKKERFSLILESASTNQTSMYLCASSPNYEQYFGPGTRLTVT.

In this sample, this clone turned up once. CDR3 in DNA: TGTGCCAGCTCACCCCAGCGGGGGGGCTGGACAGATACGCAGTATTTT. As protein: CASSPQRGGWTDTQYF. This chain uses TRBV18 with TRBJ2-3, with 10 nucleotides matching TRBD2. After removal of 3 bases from V and 3 bases from J, the junction contained 6 bases not matched to a gene. The CDR3 sequence is 16 residues long. The germline gives CDR1 KGHSH, CDR2 LQKENI. Full variable domain (remainder filled in from reference TRBV18 and TRBJ2-3): NAGVMQNPRHLVRRRGQEARLRCSPMKGHSHVYWYRQLPEEGLKFMVYLQKENIIDESGMPKERFSAEFPKEGPSILRIQQVVRGDSAAYFCASSPQRGGWTDTQYFGPGTRLTVL.

This chain links TRBV18 with TRBJ1-1; no reliable D call. Germline CDR1 KGHSH, CDR2 LQKENI. CDR3 size: 16 residues. Trimming took off 4 bases at V and 0 bases at J, with 15 bases between the two ends. CDR3 DNA sequence: TGTGCCAGCTCACATGGTCAGGCACCCCTGAACACTGAAGCTTTCTTT. It codes for CASSHGQAPLNTEAFF. The entire variable domain, with the rest obtained from reference TRBV18 and TRBJ1-1, is as follows: NAGVMQNPRHLVRRRGQEARLRCSPMKGHSHVYWYRQLPEEGLKFMVYLQKENIIDESGMPKERFSAEFPKEGPSILRIQQVVRGDSAAYFCASSHGQAPLNTEAFFGQGTRLTVV.

The rearrangement joins TRBV30 to TRBJ1-5; D might be TRBD1 (6 bases). Germline V gives CDR1 GTSNPN, CDR2 SVGIG (reference sequence). The V and J ends lost 1 base and 2 bases respectively, with 21 bases between them. This CDR3 has 18 residues. The CDR3: CAWSGYQGIRGRNQPQHF. For the CDR3, the DNA is TGTGCCTGGAGTGGATACCAGGGGATTCGGGGCCGCAATCAGCCCCAGCATTTT.

The chain combines TRBV6-7 with TRBJ1-1; 7 bases agree with TRBD1. TRBV6-7 is reported as an ORF; its role is uncertain. Trimming at V came to 7 bases and at J to 3 bases, leaving 14 bases not matched to a gene. The CDR3 is 16 amino acids. The CDR3 nucleotides read TGTGCCAGCACCGAGAGGAACAGGGGCAATTACACTGAAGCTTTCTTT. It codes for CASTERNRGNYTEAFF.

The rearrangement joins TRBV6-6 to TRBJ1-2, with D unresolved. Trimming shortened V by 8 bases and J by 8 bases, and 24 bases separated the two germline ends. CDR1 MNHNY and CDR2 SVGAGI come from the germline V gene (reference sequence). The CDR3 spans 15 residues. The CDR3 is CASLPLRGRSRGYTF. CDR3 bases: TGTGCCAGCTTGCCCCTCCGGGGAAGGTCGCGGGGCTACACCTTC.

This clone was counted a few times. The V call is TRBV7-9, the J call TRBJ2-3; 8 bases are shared with TRBD2. Trimming cost V 5 bases and J 4 bases; bases outside gene matches: 11. The CDR3 is made up of 16 amino acids. The germline V gene encodes CDR1 SEHNR and CDR2 FQNEAQ (reference sequence). CDR3 bases: TGTGCCAGCAGCGTACGCTTTAGCGGGGCTGCAGATACGCAGTATTTT. Encoded protein: CASSVRFSGAADTQYF.

This clone was counted a single time. The chain combines TRBV4-3 with TRBJ1-2; a weak D match, TRBD1 (6 bases). This CDR3 has 17 amino acids. V lost 0 bases, J lost 4 bases, and 18 bases lay in between. In germline, CDR1 is LGHNA, CDR2 YSLEER. The CDR3: CASSQEMGVGQPYGYTF. CDR3 nucleotide sequence: TGCGCCAGCAGCCAAGAGATGGGGGTTGGACAGCCCTATGGCTACACCTTC.

This clone was recorded a few times. The chain links TRBV28 to TRBJ1-2; 8 bases fit TRBD1. The CDR3 has 12 amino acids. CDR1 MDHEN and CDR2 SYDVKM come from the germline V gene. The J segment lost 3 bases and the V segment lost 10 bases, leaving 4 bases of the junction unmatched. Here the CDR3 reads CATPTGDYGYTF. The DNA for the CDR3 is TGTGCCACCCCGACAGGGGACTATGGCTACACCTTC.

The chain links TRBV4-3 to TRBJ2-2, with D perhaps TRBD2 (5 bases). This CDR3 has 15 residues. Germline V gene data show CDR1 as LGHNA and CDR2 as YSLEER. Trimming shortened V by 3 bases and J by 1 base, and 9 bases separated the two germline ends. The CDR3 sequence: CASSHSGENTGELFF. In nucleotides, the CDR3 is TGCGCCAGCAGCCACAGCGGAGAGAACACCGGGGAGCTGTTTTTT.

The V call is TRBV6-5, the J call TRBJ2-5; the D is unclear. Per germline, CDR1 MNHEY and CDR2 SVGAGI. V lost 2 bases to trimming and J lost 5 bases, with 9 bases between them. This CDR3 contains 13 residues. The CDR3 sequence: CASSYRPRETQYF. The CDR3 nucleotides are TGTGCCAGCAGTTACAGACCCAGGGAGACCCAGTACTTC.

Note on this clone: Other DNA sequences in the same sample also yield this CDR3. This chain links TRBV5-6 with TRBJ2-5; D ambiguous. The CDR3 has 11 amino acids. Trimming took 2 bases from V and 4 from J, leaving 3 bases between them. Germline assignment: CDR1 SGHDT and CDR2 YYEEEE. The CDR3: CASSFRETQYF. In nucleotides, the CDR3 is TGTGCCAGCAGCTTCCGAGAGACCCAGTACTTC.

This chain links TRBV9 with TRBJ1-4, with TRBD1 matching over 8 bases. V shed 0 bases and J 5 bases; nucleotides not matched to a gene: 0. Germline-derived CDR1 and CDR2 are SGDLS and YYNGEE. CDR3 length: 14 amino acids. CDR3 bases: TGTGCCAGCAGCGTAGGACAGGGGAATGAAAAACTGTTTTTT. This gives the protein CASSVGQGNEKLFF.

CDR3 sequence (DNA): TGTGCCAGCAGCTTCGGAGTTCAACCAAATCAGCCCCAGCATTTT. The encoded protein is CASSFGVQPNQPQHF. The gene calls are TRBV7-2 and TRBJ1-5; D is unclear. V was trimmed by 3 bases and J by 4 bases, leaving 13 bases between them. Per the germline V gene, CDR1 is SGHTA and CDR2 is FQGNSA. CDR3 size: 15 residues.

The V gene is TRBV19, the J gene TRBJ1-4; unclear D gene. The CDR3 spans 16 residues. CDR1 and CDR2 (germline): LNHDA, SQIVND (reference sequence). The V and J ends lost 6 bases and 6 bases respectively, with 20 bases between them. The CDR3 reads CASREGGGRFDEKLFF. The CDR3 DNA is TGTGCCAGTAGGGAGGGCGGTGGAAGATTTGATGAAAAACTGTTTTTT.

This chain uses TRBV7-2 with TRBJ2-7; TRBD1 matches at 7 bases. The CDR3 extends over 14 amino acids. In germline, CDR1 is SGHTA, CDR2 FQGNSA. With 1 base clipped from V and 6 bases from J, the junction kept 6 bases outside the gene matches. CDR3 region: CASSLETGSGEQYF. The CDR3 DNA sequence: TGTGCCAGCAGCTTAGAGACAGGGAGCGGCGAGCAGTACTTC.

The genes are TRBV6-5 and TRBJ1-1, with D hard to call. Trimming removed 3 bases at V and 5 bases at J, with 10 bases between. CDR3 size: 13 residues. Germline loops: CDR1 MNHEY, CDR2 SVGAGI. The CDR3 reads CASSYNSRTEAFF. In nucleotides, the CDR3 is TGTGCCAGCAGTTATAACAGTAGAACTGAAGCTTTCTTT.